The entry below gives a single T cell receptor beta chain sequence along with its context. The antigen is unknown. CDR1 and CDR2 (germline): LGHNT, FRNRAP. This CDR3 is built from 12 residues. The V and J ends lost 6 bases and 8 bases respectively, with 13 bases between them. This record comes from a study of neoadjuvant nivolumab and ipilimumab in lung cancer. The repertoire was sequenced with immunoSEQ multiplex PCR; TCRdb's copy has only in-frame clones and lacks some. Altogether tens of thousands of clones are present, 65% to 85% being singletons, with the ten largest covering under 8%. Study-level results: Only two of four nivolumab-treated tumors gained richness and clonality by surgery. TCR richness and clonality were higher in tumors than adjacent uninvolved lung.

The sequence was obtained from an adult with non-small cell lung cancer. The sequences come from peripheral blood, collected before neoadjuvant nivolumab, alone or with ipilimumab. The chain joins TRBV12-5 to TRBJ1-1; tentatively, D is TRBD1 (5 bases). CDR3 bases: TGTGCTAGTGGATTCGGGCGGGGCGAAGCTTTCTTT. As protein: CASGFGRGEAFF.